Each of the 9 T cell receptor beta chains below was sequenced from the same sample in a study of blood T cell repertoires in COVID-19. The table came from immunoSEQ multiplex PCR; TCRdb's copy has only in-frame clones and leaves some out. Of over 250,000 clones in the sample, around 90% were seen once. The sequenced sample was peripheral blood. The receptors here all came from a man in his sixties who had recovered from COVID-19.

The rearrangement joins TRBV29-1 to TRBJ1-1; 8 bases agree with TRBD1. This CDR3 comprises 15 residues. Germline assignment: CDR1 SQVTM and CDR2 ANQGSEA. The V segment lost 7 bases and the J segment 1 base; nucleotides outside the gene matches: 11. DNA for the CDR3: TGCAGCGCTATGACAGGGGAGGAATGGAACACTGAAGCTTTCTTT. It specifies CSAMTGEEWNTEAFF. The full variable domain, rest sourced from reference TRBV29-1 and TRBJ1-1, is SAVISQKPSRDICQRGTSLTIQCQVDSQVTMMFWYRQQPGQSLTLIATANQGSEATYESGFVIDKFPISRPNLTFSTLTVSNMSPEDSSIYLCSAMTGEEWNTEAFFGQGTRLTVV.

This clone was counted a single time. The rearrangement joins TRBV24-1 to TRBJ2-1; 9 bases align to TRBD1. Looked up from germline, CDR1 is KGHDR and CDR2 is SFDVKD. The junction had 6 bases not matched to a gene; V was cut back by 4 bases and J by 6 bases. CDR3 length: 15 amino acids. The CDR3 protein is CATSEPGQGRNEQFF. In DNA form, the CDR3 reads TGTGCCACCAGTGAACCGGGACAGGGTCGCAATGAGCAGTTCTTC.

This sequence joins TRBV18 and TRBJ1-2; D is possibly TRBD1 (6 bases). V was clipped by 4 bases and J by 4 bases, with 10 bases between them. The CDR3 runs 13 residues. Germline lookup yields CDR1 KGHSH and CDR2 LQKENI. The CDR3 bases are TGTGCCAGCTCACTCACGACAGGCTATGGCTACACCTTC. As protein: CASSLTTGYGYTF.

The J gene is TRBJ2-5, the V gene TRBV19; 11 bases fit TRBD2. CDR1 and CDR2 (germline): LNHDA, SQIVND (reference sequence). V shed 5 bases, J shed 1 base, and the junction held 12 bases outside the gene matches. The CDR3 covers 18 residues. The CDR3 loop reads CASSSFLLAGGIQETQYF. The CDR3 nucleotides are TGTGCCAGTAGTTCGTTCCTCCTAGCGGGGGGCATCCAAGAGACCCAGTACTTC.

V gene TRBV19 combines with J gene TRBJ2-7; TRBD1 might be the D (7 bases). The V end was cut by 3 bases, the J end by 2 bases, with 14 bases between. Germline V gene data show CDR1 as LNHDA and CDR2 as SQIVND (reference sequence). The CDR3 consists of 15 residues. The CDR3 DNA sequence: TGTGCCAGTAGTATTGCGGCGGGACAGACCTACGAGCAGTACTTC. Translating gives CASSIAAGQTYEQYF.

The chain recombines TRBV10-3 with TRBJ1-5; a weak D match, TRBD1 (6 bases). V dropped 7 bases and J dropped 0 bases, with 13 bases sitting between them. Germline V gene data show CDR1 as ENHRY and CDR2 as SYGVKD. This CDR3 has 15 amino acids. In nucleotides, the CDR3 is TGTGCCATCAAAGATTCGGACAGTAGCAATCAGCCCCAGCATTTT. The encoded protein is CAIKDSDSSNQPQHF.

The rearrangement uses TRBV6-5 and TRBJ1-1, with D tentatively TRBD1 (5 bases). Trimming took 2 bases from V and 2 from J, leaving 12 bases between them. Germline assignment: CDR1 MNHEY and CDR2 SVGAGI. The CDR3 totals 15 residues. This chain's CDR3 is CASSYSRGSNTEAFF. CDR3 in DNA: TGTGCCAGCAGTTACAGTCGGGGGAGCAACACTGAAGCTTTCTTT.

This chain connects TRBV19 to TRBJ1-1; a possible D gene is TRBD1 (6 bases). CDR1 is LNHDA, CDR2 SQIVND, per germline (reference sequence). The CDR3 sequence is 14 residues long. V lost 6 bases and J lost 1, with 12 bases in between. The CDR3 protein is CASSEGVWNTEAFF. CDR3 coding DNA: TGTGCCAGTAGCGAGGGGGTGTGGAACACTGAAGCTTTCTTT.

The chain has TRBV7-9 and TRBJ1-1; D is possibly TRBD1 (6 bases). Germline V lookup: CDR1 SEHNR, CDR2 FQNEAQ (reference sequence). The CDR3 extends over 15 amino acids. V lost 5 bases and J lost 5, with 18 bases in between. CDR3 bases: TGTGCCAGCAGCCCTATCTACGGGGGGACAACTGAAGCTTTCTTT. As protein: CASSPIYGGTTEAFF. Full variable domain (rest looked up from reference TRBV7-9 and TRBJ1-1): DTGVSQNPRHKITKRGQNVTFRCDPISEHNRLYWYRQTLGQGPEFLTYFQNEAQLEKSRLLSDRFSAERPKGSFSTLEIQRTEQGDSAMYLCASSPIYGGTTEAFFGQGTRLTVV.